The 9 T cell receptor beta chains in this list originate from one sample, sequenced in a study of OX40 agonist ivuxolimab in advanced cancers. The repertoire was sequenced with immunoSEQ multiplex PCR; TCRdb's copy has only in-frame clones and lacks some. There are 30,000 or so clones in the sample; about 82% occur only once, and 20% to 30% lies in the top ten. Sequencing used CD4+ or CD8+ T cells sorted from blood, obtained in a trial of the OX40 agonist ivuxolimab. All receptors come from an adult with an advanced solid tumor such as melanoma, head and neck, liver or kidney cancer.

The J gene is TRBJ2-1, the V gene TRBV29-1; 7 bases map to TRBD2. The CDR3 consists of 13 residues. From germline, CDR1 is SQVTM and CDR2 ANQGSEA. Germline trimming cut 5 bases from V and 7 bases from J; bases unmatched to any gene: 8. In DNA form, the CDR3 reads TGCAGCGTTATTCCGGGACTAATAAATGAGCAGTTCTTC. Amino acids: CSVIPGLINEQFF.

The CDR3 spells CASSYSYNEQFF. The CDR3 region has the DNA TGTGCCAGCAGTTACTCCTACAATGAGCAGTTCTTC. The gene calls are TRBV27 and TRBJ2-1; D is uncertain. Trimming cost V 4 bases and J 0 bases, with 1 base left between them. CDR1 is MNHEY, CDR2 SMNVEV, per germline (reference sequence). The CDR3 extends over 12 amino acids.

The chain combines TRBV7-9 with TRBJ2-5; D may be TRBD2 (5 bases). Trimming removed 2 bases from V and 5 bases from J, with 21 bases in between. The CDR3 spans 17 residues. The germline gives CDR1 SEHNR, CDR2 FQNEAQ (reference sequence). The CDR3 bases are TGTGCCAGCAGCTTATTCGGGGAGCTAGAATTGGGGGAGACCCAGTACTTC. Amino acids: CASSLFGELELGETQYF. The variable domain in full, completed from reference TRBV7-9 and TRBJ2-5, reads DTGVSQNPRHKITKRGQNVTFRCDPISEHNRLYWYRQTLGQGPEFLTYFQNEAQLEKSRLLSDRFSAERPKGSFSTLEIQRTEQGDSAMYLCASSLFGELELGETQYFGPGTRLLVL.

This chain's CDR3 is CASSEGQGSEAFF. The CDR3 DNA follows: TGTGCCAGCAGTGAGGGTCAGGGTTCTGAAGCTTTCTTT. The chain employs TRBV2 and TRBJ1-1; tentative D call: TRBD1 (5 bases). The CDR3 extends over 13 amino acids. Per germline, CDR1 SNHLY and CDR2 FYNNEI. Between the trimmed V and J ends, which lost 3 bases and 6 bases, there was a span of 11 bases.

The CDR3 loop reads CASSLGPGELFF. The CDR3 DNA is TGTGCCAGCAGCTTGGGGCCCGGGGAGCTGTTTTTT. The V gene is TRBV5-6, the J gene TRBJ2-2; D is unresolved. Trimming took 0 bases from V and 6 from J, leaving 3 bases between them. CDR1 is SGHDT and CDR2 is YYEEEE in the germline V gene. The CDR3 sequence is 12 residues long.

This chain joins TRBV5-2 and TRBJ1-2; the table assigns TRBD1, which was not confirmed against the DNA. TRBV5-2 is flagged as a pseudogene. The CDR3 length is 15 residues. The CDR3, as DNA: TGTGCCAGCAAAGCCAAGGGACAGGGGAGGGGAGGCTACACCTTC. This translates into CASKAKGQGRGGYTF.

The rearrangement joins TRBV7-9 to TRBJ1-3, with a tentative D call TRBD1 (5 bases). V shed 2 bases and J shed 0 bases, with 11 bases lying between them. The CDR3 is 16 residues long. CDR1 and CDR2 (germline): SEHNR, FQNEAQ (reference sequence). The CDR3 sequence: CASSLSQASSGNTIYF. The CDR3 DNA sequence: TGTGCCAGCAGCTTATCACAGGCTAGCTCTGGAAACACCATATATTTT. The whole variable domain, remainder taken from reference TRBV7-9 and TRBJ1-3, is DTGVSQNPRHKITKRGQNVTFRCDPISEHNRLYWYRQTLGQGPEFLTYFQNEAQLEKSRLLSDRFSAERPKGSFSTLEIQRTEQGDSAMYLCASSLSQASSGNTIYFGEGSWLTVV.

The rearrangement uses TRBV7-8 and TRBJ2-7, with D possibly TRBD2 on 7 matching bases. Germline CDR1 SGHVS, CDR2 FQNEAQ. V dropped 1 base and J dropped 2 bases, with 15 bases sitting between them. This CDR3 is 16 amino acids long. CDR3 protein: CASSLGGGQLAYEQYF. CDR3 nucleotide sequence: TGTGCCAGCAGCTTAGGGGGGGGGCAACTCGCCTACGAGCAGTACTTC.

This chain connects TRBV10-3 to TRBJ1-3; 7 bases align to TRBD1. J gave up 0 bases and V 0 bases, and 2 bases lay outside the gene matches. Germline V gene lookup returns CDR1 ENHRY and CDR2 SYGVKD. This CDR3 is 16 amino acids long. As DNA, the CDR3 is TGTGCCATCAGTGAGTCAGGGGACAGCTCTGGAAACACCATATATTTT. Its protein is CAISESGDSSGNTIYF.